One sample yielded the 8 T cell receptor beta chains listed below, sequenced in a study of blood T cell repertoires in COVID-19. Some clones are missing from TCRdb's copy, which holds only in-frame ones; the method was immunoSEQ multiplex PCR. The profile covers more than 250,000 clones, with about 91% appearing a single time and 1.5% to 2% taken by the ten largest. The source material was peripheral blood. All receptors derive from a woman aged 25 to 45 with COVID-19, enrolled during active disease.

The V call is TRBV12-3 or TRBV12-4, the J call TRBJ1-1; D ambiguous. The CDR3 covers 13 residues. With 2 bases removed from V and 7 bases from J, the gap between germline ends came to 11 bases. DNA of the CDR3: TGTGCCAGCAGTTTAAAGACTGGCATTGAAGCTTTCTTT. This gives the protein CASSLKTGIEAFF.

This clone has just one count. This chain joins TRBV6-6 and TRBJ2-3, with 7 bases fitting TRBD1. V lost 10 bases, J lost 5 bases, and 6 bases stayed unmatched. This CDR3 contains 12 residues. Germline V gene lookup returns CDR1 MNHNY and CDR2 SVGAGI (reference sequence). The DNA of the CDR3 is TGTGCCACCGAGGGGGCGAAAGATACGCAGTATTTT. Its translation: CATEGAKDTQYF.

The V call is TRBV28, the J call TRBJ1-2; D gene unclear. CDR1 is MDHEN and CDR2 is SYDVKM in the germline V gene. The CDR3 totals 14 residues. Trimming pared 6 bases from V and 2 bases from J, leaving 13 bases between. CDR3 protein: CASRSTGLNYGYTF. For the CDR3, the DNA is TGTGCCAGCAGGTCCACCGGGTTAAACTATGGCTACACCTTC.

V usage is TRBV15 and J usage is TRBJ1-4; possible D gene TRBD1, 5 bases. Trimming stripped 0 bases from V and 0 bases from J, with 11 bases between. This CDR3 has 17 amino acids. Germline CDR1 reads LNHNV; CDR2 reads YYDKDF (reference sequence). The CDR3 region is CATSRDLGTATNEKLFF. CDR3 DNA: TGTGCCACCAGCAGAGATTTGGGGACTGCAACTAATGAAAAACTGTTTTTT.

The chain's CDR3 is CASSMTPGQGMNQPQHF. The CDR3 DNA follows: TGTGCCAGTAGTATGACTCCGGGACAGGGGATGAATCAGCCCCAGCATTTT. The chain uses TRBV19 and TRBJ1-5; the match to TRBD1 covers 10 bases. Germline lookup yields CDR1 LNHDA and CDR2 SQIVND (reference sequence). Trimming removed 3 bases from V and 4 bases from J; junction bases left unmatched: 9. The CDR3 sequence is 17 residues long.

J is TRBJ2-5 and V is TRBV5-1; 10 bases are a match to TRBD2. This CDR3 has 17 residues. V dropped 0 bases and J dropped 1; count of bases not matched to a gene: 6. Germline assignment: CDR1 SGHRS and CDR2 YFSETQ. The CDR3 protein is CASSLGGASGGQETQYF. The CDR3 DNA sequence: TGCGCCAGCAGCTTGGGGGGAGCTAGCGGGGGCCAAGAGACCCAGTACTTC.

The chain is built from TRBV30 and TRBJ1-2; no definite D call. The length of the CDR3 is 13 residues. V was pared by 0 bases and J by 2 bases, with 7 bases between. Germline V gene lookup returns CDR1 GTSNPN and CDR2 SVGIG (reference sequence). The CDR3 is CAWSVATNYGYTF. The CDR3 region has the DNA TGTGCCTGGAGTGTAGCCACGAACTATGGCTACACCTTC.

V gene TRBV7-2 combines with J gene TRBJ2-5; TRBD2 aligns across 7 bases. CDR1 is SGHTA and CDR2 is FQGNSA in the germline V gene. The CDR3 length is 15 residues. Unmatched junction bases numbered 5, after V lost 1 base and J lost 3 bases. The CDR3 is CASSLVSGAKETQYF. CDR3 coding DNA: TGTGCCAGCAGCTTAGTAAGCGGGGCAAAAGAGACCCAGTACTTC.